A selection of T cell receptor beta chains follows, all from one sample in a study of OX40 agonist ivuxolimab in advanced cancers. Method: immunoSEQ multiplex PCR; TCRdb's copy keeps in-frame clones and lacks some. The sample holds about 92,000 clones, approximately 90% seen once. Material: CD4+ or CD8+ T cells sorted from blood, obtained in a trial of the OX40 agonist ivuxolimab. The source is an adult with an advanced solid tumor such as melanoma, head and neck, liver or kidney cancer. The CDR3 runs from the conserved cysteine through the conserved F or W. Fields, in order: CDR3 protein, J gene, V gene.

CDR3aa: CASSVSSLTNYGYTF; j_gene: TRBJ1-2; v_gene: TRBV9
CDR3aa: CATTTRSGSSYNEQFF; j_gene: TRBJ2-1; v_gene: TRBV15
CDR3aa: CASLPTGTSTDTQYF; j_gene: TRBJ2-3; v_gene: TRBV18
CDR3aa: CASSSSGNPYNEQFF; j_gene: TRBJ2-1; v_gene: TRBV11-3
CDR3aa: CASSEGMNTEAFF; j_gene: TRBJ1-1; v_gene: TRBV7-9
CDR3aa: CASSESRGSRNGDTQYF; j_gene: TRBJ2-3; v_gene: TRBV10-1
CDR3aa: CASRSGTGETGELFF; j_gene: TRBJ2-2; v_gene: TRBV6-5
CDR3aa: CASSYSYRPNTEAFF; j_gene: TRBJ1-1; v_gene: TRBV6-5
CDR3aa: CASSSDSWEKLFF; j_gene: TRBJ1-4; v_gene: TRBV7-2
CDR3aa: CASGLGGGTETQYF; j_gene: TRBJ2-5; v_gene: TRBV12-5
CDR3aa: CASRPGGQGMQGYTF; j_gene: TRBJ1-2; v_gene: TRBV6-5
CDR3aa: CASSLAQGHGNTIYF; j_gene: TRBJ1-3; v_gene: TRBV28
CDR3aa: CASSSNSGSYEQYF; j_gene: TRBJ2-7; v_gene: TRBV7-2
CDR3aa: CASSGSGSRNEQFF; j_gene: TRBJ2-1; v_gene: TRBV11-2
CDR3aa: CASSRALGGLFYEQYF; j_gene: TRBJ2-7; v_gene: TRBV7-2
CDR3aa: CASSPKAGELFF; j_gene: TRBJ2-2; v_gene: TRBV18
CDR3aa: CASGPGRSSTDTQYF; j_gene: TRBJ2-3; v_gene: TRBV5-1
CDR3aa: CAISPGTAEQMNTEAFF; j_gene: TRBJ1-1; v_gene: TRBV10-3
CDR3aa: CASSLAKQGIICNQPQHF; j_gene: TRBJ1-5; v_gene: TRBV28
CDR3aa: CASSETGGARGEQYF; j_gene: TRBJ2-7; v_gene: TRBV18
CDR3aa: CASRIDTYSNQPQHF; j_gene: TRBJ1-5; v_gene: TRBV27
CDR3aa: CASSEALRLSSGNTIYF; j_gene: TRBJ1-3; v_gene: TRBV6-1
CDR3aa: CASSLRKEGNTEAFF; j_gene: TRBJ1-1; v_gene: TRBV7-9
CDR3aa: CASTGTGLREAFF; j_gene: TRBJ1-1; v_gene: TRBV28
CDR3aa: CSVKGTGGTDTQYF; j_gene: TRBJ2-3; v_gene: TRBV29-1
CDR3aa: CASSEGQGADTQYF; j_gene: TRBJ2-3; v_gene: TRBV25-1